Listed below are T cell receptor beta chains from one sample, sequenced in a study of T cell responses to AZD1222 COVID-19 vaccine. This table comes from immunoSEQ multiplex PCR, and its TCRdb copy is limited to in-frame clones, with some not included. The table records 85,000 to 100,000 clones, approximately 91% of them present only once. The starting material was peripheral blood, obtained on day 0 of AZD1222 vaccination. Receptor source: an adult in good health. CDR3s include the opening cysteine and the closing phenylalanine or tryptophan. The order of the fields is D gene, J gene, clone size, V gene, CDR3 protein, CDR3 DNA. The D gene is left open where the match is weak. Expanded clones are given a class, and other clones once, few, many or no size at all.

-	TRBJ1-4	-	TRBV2	CASVPSGNEKLFF	TGTGCCAGTGTCCCCTCGGGTAATGAAAAACTGTTTTTT
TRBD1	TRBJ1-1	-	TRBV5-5	CASSTGQYLEAFF	TGTGCCAGCAGCACGGGACAGTATCTTGAAGCTTTCTTT
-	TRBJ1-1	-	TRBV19	CASSIGEDSIKNTEAFF	TGTGCCAGTAGTATAGGGGAGGACAGCATCAAGAACACTGAAGCTTTCTTT
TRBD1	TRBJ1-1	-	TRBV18	CASSPDRGTEAFF	TGTGCCAGCTCTCCCGACAGGGGGACTGAAGCTTTCTTT
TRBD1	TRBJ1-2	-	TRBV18	CASSPDRNYGYTF	TGTGCCAGCTCACCGGACAGGAACTATGGCTACACCTTC
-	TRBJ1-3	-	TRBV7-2	CASSLAKGGNGNTIYF	TGTGCCAGCAGCTTAGCGAAGGGAGGGAATGGAAACACCATATATTTT
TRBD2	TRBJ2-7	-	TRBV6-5	CASNQRGAEQYF	TGTGCCAGCAATCAGCGGGGGGCCGAGCAGTACTTC
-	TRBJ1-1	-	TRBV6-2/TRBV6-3	CASSYSLAPEAFF	TGTGCCAGCAGTTACTCCCTTGCCCCTGAAGCTTTCTTT
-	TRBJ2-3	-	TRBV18	CASSPLSTDTQYF	TGTGCCAGCTCACCACTTTCCACAGATACGCAGTATTTT
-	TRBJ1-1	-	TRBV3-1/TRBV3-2	CASSQAGVITEAFF	TGTGCCAGCAGCCAGGCAGGGGTTATCACTGAAGCTTTCTTT
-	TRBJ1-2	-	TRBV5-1	CASSPIQGYGYTF	TGCGCCAGCAGCCCCATTCAGGGCTATGGCTACACCTTC
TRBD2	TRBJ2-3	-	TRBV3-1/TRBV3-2	CASSHNSGSDTQYF	TGTGCCAGCAGCCATAATAGCGGGTCAGATACGCAGTATTTT
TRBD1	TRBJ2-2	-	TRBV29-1	CSAAGQGNTGELFF	TGCAGCGCCGCCGGACAGGGGAACACCGGGGAGCTGTTTTTT
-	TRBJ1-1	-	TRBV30	CAWWPRGTEAFF	TGTGCCTGGTGGCCCCGAGGGACTGAAGCTTTCTTT
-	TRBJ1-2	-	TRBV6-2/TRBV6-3	CASSPRDGYTF	TGTGCCAGCAGTCCCCGTGATGGCTACACCTTC
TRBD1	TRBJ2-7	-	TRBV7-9	CASSTPRDRGGSYEQYF	TGTGCCAGCAGCACCCCCCGGGACAGGGGCGGCTCCTACGAGCAGTACTTC
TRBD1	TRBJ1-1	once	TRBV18	CASSPLTGDEAFF	TGTGCCAGCTCACCCTTGACAGGGGATGAAGCTTTCTTT
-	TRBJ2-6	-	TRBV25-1	CASQSGANVLTF	TGTGCCAGCCAATCTGGGGCCAACGTCCTGACTTTC
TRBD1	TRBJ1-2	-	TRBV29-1	CSVRQGMGGYTF	TGCAGCGTTAGACAGGGGATGGGGGGCTACACCTTC
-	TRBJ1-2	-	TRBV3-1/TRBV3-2	CASSPRTPPNYGYTF	TGTGCCAGCAGCCCACGGACACCGCCCAACTATGGCTACACCTTC